This TCR beta chain was captured by sequencing in a study of blood T cell repertoires in COVID-19. At the level of the study: T cells, B-cell-depleted T cells, or PBMCs supplied cDNA or gDNA.

Study processing details: Reference gene primers were amplified, and this amplification served to estimate nucleated cell counts. Clones were sequenced by immunoSEQ multiplex PCR, and TCRdb holds only the in-frame ones, with some missing. V and J calls and clone size are copied from that table; D and trimming were computed from the DNA. The sample consists of around 130,000 clones, more than 70% of them appearing once. The V gene's germline CDR1 is WSHSY and CDR2 SAAADI. The CDR3 totals 16 residues. V lost 2 bases and J lost 4, with 14 bases in between. V is TRBV10-2 and J is TRBJ1-4, with no clear D. This TCR came from a human donor in a cohort sampled during active COVID-19. Sequences were obtained from peripheral blood. The DNA for the CDR3 is TGCGCCAGCAGTGAGAAGAGGGCGCCACGTAATGAAAAACTGTTTTTT. It translates to CASSEKRAPRNEKLFF.